These 18 T cell receptor beta chains originate from one sample sequenced in a study of control samples from healthy donors and cancer patients. Data came from immunoSEQ multiplex PCR; TCRdb stores just in-frame clones and leaves some out. The sample has about 130,000 clones; around nine tenths are singletons. Sequencing was carried out using blood. These receptor sequences come from a man aged 45 to 65 in good health.

The chain combines TRBV14 with TRBJ1-2, with 8 bases matching TRBD1. This CDR3 contains 16 residues. V lost 4 bases, J lost 3 bases, and 10 bases stayed unmatched. Germline V gives CDR1 SGHDN, CDR2 FVKESK. In DNA, the CDR3 is TGTGCCAGCAGCCCATATGCAGGGGGCCTGGACTATGGCTACACCTTC. Residues: CASSPYAGGLDYGYTF.

This clone was observed once. The chain employs TRBV4-2 and TRBJ1-1, with D possibly being TRBD1 (5 bases). The germline gives CDR1 LGHNA, CDR2 YNFKEQ. V lost 0 bases to trimming and J lost 0 bases, with 11 bases between them. The CDR3 has 16 amino acids. The CDR3 loop reads CASSQEPRGVNTEAFF. CDR3 coding DNA: TGTGCCAGCAGCCAAGAGCCGCGGGGGGTGAACACTGAAGCTTTCTTT.

J is TRBJ2-2 and V is TRBV6-1; 12 bases map to TRBD2. Germline V gene data show CDR1 as MNHNS and CDR2 as SASEGT. V lost 1 base and J lost 6; bases outside the gene matches: 18. The CDR3 spans 21 residues. CDR3 DNA sequence: TGTGCCAGCAGTGAAGTCAGGCAGGGGCTAGCGGGGGGGCTTGGAGCCGGGGAGCTGTTTTTT. Translated, it gives CASSEVRQGLAGGLGAGELFF.

This clone was seen a single time. The chain carries TRBV30 and TRBJ2-5, with TRBD1 matching over 9 bases. The CDR3 extends over 13 amino acids. Trimming at V came to 6 bases and at J to 6 bases, leaving 8 bases not matched to a gene. Germline V lookup: CDR1 GTSNPN, CDR2 SVGIG (reference sequence). In nucleotides, the CDR3 is TGTGCCTGCACAACAGGGGGCGCACAGACCCAGTACTTC. Translating gives CACTTGGAQTQYF.

The CDR3 nucleotides read TGTGCCAGCAGCCAAGATCTTGGACCAGATACGCAGTATTTT. Its translation: CASSQDLGPDTQYF. V gene TRBV3-1 (or the pseudogene TRBV3-2) combines with J gene TRBJ2-3; no reliable D call. This CDR3 has 14 residues. From germline, CDR1 is LGHDT and CDR2 YNNKEL (reference sequence). With 0 bases removed from V and 4 bases from J, the gap between germline ends came to 8 bases.

CDR3: CASRRHDRGRVDNSPLHF. CDR3 nucleotide sequence: TGTGCCAGCAGACGACACGACCGGGGCAGGGTGGATAATTCACCCCTCCACTTT. The genes are TRBV6-6 and TRBJ1-6, with TRBD1 as a possible D gene (5 bases). There are 18 residues in the CDR3. Germline lookup yields CDR1 MNHNY and CDR2 SVGAGI (reference sequence). V was clipped by 6 bases and J by 5 bases, with 23 bases between them.

The chain links TRBV9 to TRBJ1-3; D is uncertain. Trimming removed 4 bases at V and 0 bases at J, with 20 bases between. Germline V gives CDR1 SGDLS, CDR2 YYNGEE. The CDR3 contains 18 residues. The CDR3 DNA follows: TGTGCCAGCAGCTTAGGGTCTCTTCAGCTCCACTCTGGAAACACCATATATTTT. Its protein is CASSLGSLQLHSGNTIYF.

CDR3 region: CASRPSGNTGELFF. DNA of the CDR3: TGTGCCAGCAGACCCTCTGGGAACACCGGGGAGCTGTTTTTT. The gene calls are TRBV9 and TRBJ2-2; unclear D gene. V was clipped by 5 bases and J by 1 base, with 9 bases between them. This CDR3 is 14 amino acids long. Germline-derived CDR1 and CDR2 are SGDLS and YYNGEE.

The rearrangement uses TRBV10-3 and TRBJ1-6, with D possibly matching TRBD1 (5 bases). The V end lost 6 bases, the J end lost 8 bases, and 14 bases lay between the germline ends. Germline loops: CDR1 ENHRY, CDR2 SYGVKD. CDR3 size: 14 residues. CDR3 nucleotides: TGTGCCATCAGGATTGGGACTGATGATTCACCCCTCCACTTT. It encodes CAIRIGTDDSPLHF.

The genes are TRBV28 and TRBJ2-1, with 9 bases that match TRBD1. In germline, CDR1 is MDHEN, CDR2 SYDVKM. Losses at the gene ends were 5 bases for V and 6 bases for J; bases not matched to a gene: 8. The CDR3 length is 15 residues. The CDR3 region is CASSGSRDRVNEQFF. The CDR3 DNA reads as TGTGCCAGCAGTGGGTCTAGGGACAGGGTCAATGAGCAGTTCTTC.

V usage is TRBV3-1 (or the pseudogene TRBV3-2) and J usage is TRBJ1-1; D is undetermined. Trimming shortened V by 3 bases and J by 5 bases, and 13 bases separated the two germline ends. The length of the CDR3 is 14 residues. Germline lookup yields CDR1 LGHDT and CDR2 YNNKEL (reference sequence). The CDR3, as DNA: TGTGCCAGCAGCCAGTCTCGGGGAGGAACTGAAGCTTTCTTT. It encodes CASSQSRGGTEAFF.

The rearrangement uses TRBV6-5 and TRBJ1-3; no reliable D call. V shed 0 bases and J shed 9 bases, with 9 bases lying between them. The CDR3 loop spans 13 amino acids. CDR1 and CDR2 from the germline V gene are MNHEY and SVGAGI. CDR3 DNA sequence: TGTGCCAGCAGTTACTCGGTTTTCAGCACCATATATTTT. Translation: CASSYSVFSTIYF.

The chain joins TRBV3-1 (or the pseudogene TRBV3-2) to TRBJ1-2, with 10 bases aligning to TRBD1. Germline V CDR1 and CDR2: LGHDT, YNNKEL (reference sequence). The CDR3 totals 14 residues. Germline trimming cut 3 bases from V and 5 bases from J; bases unmatched to any gene: 3. The CDR3 DNA reads TGTGCCAGCAGCCAGGTGGACAGGGGGTATGGCTACACCTTC. This encodes CASSQVDRGYGYTF.

The chain couples TRBV18 to TRBJ1-3; D is ambiguous. This CDR3 contains 15 residues. Germline CDR1 KGHSH, CDR2 LQKENI. Trimming left V 0 bases short and J 2 bases short, with 8 bases between. The CDR3 DNA reads as TGTGCCAGCTCACCACCGGCCAGCGCTGGAAACACCATATATTTT. Its protein product is CASSPPASAGNTIYF. Supplemented by reference TRBV18 and TRBJ1-3, the full variable domain reads NAGVMQNPRHLVRRRGQEARLRCSPMKGHSHVYWYRQLPEEGLKFMVYLQKENIIDESGMPKERFSAEFPKEGPSILRIQQVVRGDSAAYFCASSPPASAGNTIYFGEGSWLTVV.

The chain links TRBV6-6 to TRBJ2-7; 11 nucleotides match TRBD2. Germline assignment: CDR1 MNHNY and CDR2 SVGAGI (reference sequence). This CDR3 contains 15 residues. The junction had 4 bases not matched to a gene; V was cut back by 4 bases and J by 2 bases. This chain's CDR3 is CASSSPTSGTYEQYF. CDR3 sequence (DNA): TGTGCCAGCAGTTCCCCGACTAGCGGGACCTACGAGCAGTACTTC.

The V gene is TRBV25-1, the J gene TRBJ1-2; D is uncertain. Germline values: CDR1 MGHDK, CDR2 SYGVNS. V lost 3 bases to trimming and J lost 3 bases, with 11 bases between them. There are 14 residues in the CDR3. CDR3: CASSDPGGHYGYTF. Written as DNA, the CDR3 is TGTGCCAGCAGTGATCCAGGTGGCCACTATGGCTACACCTTC.

The chain employs TRBV27 and TRBJ2-2, with 7 bases that match TRBD1. The CDR3 is 18 amino acids. With V trimmed by 2 bases and J by 2 bases, 11 bases remained unmatched. Germline assignment: CDR1 MNHEY and CDR2 SMNVEV (reference sequence). The CDR3 region is CASSLRHRGQTNTGELFF. The CDR3 DNA reads TGTGCCAGCAGTTTACGGCACAGGGGTCAGACCAACACCGGGGAGCTGTTTTTT.

J is TRBJ2-7 and V is TRBV4-1, with D unclear. This CDR3 contains 16 residues. CDR1 is MGHRA, CDR2 YSYEKL, per germline. V was pared by 2 bases and J by 7 bases, with 21 bases between. This CDR3 is CASSQLLTETSEEQYF. As DNA, the CDR3 is TGCGCCAGCAGCCAACTACTGACCGAGACCTCGGAGGAGCAGTACTTC.